This TCR beta chain appears in the sequencing data of a study of regulatory T cells in long-lasting Graves disease. Study background: Persistent Graves' disease meant over 5 years of antithyroid drugs with positive TSH receptor antibodies. Whole-study results and caveats: Results may be inaccurate due to the small sample size. Study was limited to peripheral blood, excluding thyroid tissue.

The time point is: persistent/refractory GD, antithyroid drugs over 5 years with positive TRAb. Researchers made the TCR library from RNA that was extracted from PBMCs. This clonotype was counted at least ten times. Its antigen is currently unknown. Trimming pared 1 base from V and 0 bases from J, leaving 7 bases between. The CDR3 covers 13 residues. Germline lookup yields CDR1 DFQATT and CDR2 SNEGSKA (reference sequence). For TCR beta, libraries came from iRepertoire HTBI primers and Arm-PCR of CDR3 regions. Original data processing: Identification across samples found some 60 TRBV and 12 to 15 TRBJ segments. TCRdb independently ran MiXCR on the multiplex PCR reads; one entry per CDR3 protein. The V and J calls, along with clone size, are taken from TCRdb and not from the paper's own processing. The data contain a few hundred thousand distinct CDR3 sequences, roughly 23% of them seen just once; the ten biggest clones take up 13% to 15%.

The clonotype comes from a female donor with Graves disease. This specimen was peripheral blood mononuclear cells (PBMCs), taken when the disease was refractory, from a patient treated with antithyroid drugs. V is TRBV20-1 and J is TRBJ2-7, with D hard to call. The CDR3 nucleotides read TGCAGTGCTAGAGCGCCGGGCTCCTACGAGCAGTACTTC. It is translated as CSARAPGSYEQYF.